These 21 T cell receptor beta chains share one sample of origin, sequenced in a study of STAT5B mutations in CD4+ large granular lymphocyte leukemia. Measured with immunoSEQ multiplex PCR; TCRdb has only the in-frame clones, and not every one. The sample holds 37,000 or so clones, roughly 79% seen once. The sequenced sample was CD4+ T cells from blood buffy coats. Receptor source: a human donor in good health.

The chain joins TRBV11-1 to TRBJ2-1; 7 nucleotides line up with TRBD2. The CDR3 length is 14 residues. J gave up 3 bases and V 4 bases, and 3 bases lay outside the gene matches. CDR1 and CDR2 (germline): SGHAT, FQDESV (reference sequence). CDR3 coding DNA: TGTGCCAGCAGCTCCCCGGGGGGCTACAATGAGCAGTTCTTC. This translates into CASSSPGGYNEQFF.

This chain links TRBV5-5 with TRBJ1-2; 11 bases map to TRBD1. Trimming at V came to 4 bases and at J to 4 bases, leaving 6 bases not matched to a gene. CDR1 and CDR2 (germline): SGHKS, YYEKEE (reference sequence). The CDR3 sequence is 15 residues long. CDR3 nucleotide sequence: TGTGCCAGCAGCGTGGGGACAGGGGGGAGCTATGGCTACACCTTC. Its translation is CASSVGTGGSYGYTF.

This clone has only one observation. This rearrangement joins TRBV4-3 to TRBJ2-5; D gene unclear. The CDR3 has 14 residues. The ends were cut back, 0 bases at V and 2 bases at J, with 7 bases in the middle. The germline CDR1 and CDR2 sequences are LGHNA and YSLEER. In nucleotides, the CDR3 is TGCGCCAGCAGCCAAGAGTATAGACAAGAGACCCAGTACTTC. The encoded protein is CASSQEYRQETQYF.

About this clone: Distinct nucleotide sequences in the sample also encode this CDR3. The chain uses TRBV5-1 and TRBJ2-7; 9 positions agree with TRBD2. The germline gives CDR1 SGHRS, CDR2 YFSETQ. The CDR3 has 14 amino acids. The V segment lost 6 bases and the J segment 4 bases; nucleotides outside the gene matches: 8. CDR3 sequence (DNA): TGCGCCAGCAATGCAATAGCGGGAGATTACGAGCAGTACTTC. It translates to CASNAIAGDYEQYF. The whole variable domain, remainder taken from reference TRBV5-1 and TRBJ2-7, is KAGVTQTPRYLIKTRGQQVTLSCSPISGHRSVSWYQQTPGQGLQFLFEYFSETQRNKGNFPGRFSGRQFSNSRSEMNVSTLELGDSALYLCASNAIAGDYEQYFGPGTRLTVT.

This chain uses TRBV7-8 with TRBJ2-5; TRBD2 is a possible D gene (6 bases). There are 13 residues in the CDR3. CDR1 and CDR2 from the germline V gene are SGHVS and FQNEAQ. Trimming left V 5 bases short and J 5 bases short, with 12 bases between. In nucleotides, the CDR3 is TGTGCCAGCAGCGGTCAGGGACTCGAGACCCAGTACTTC. Translated: CASSGQGLETQYF.

This chain's CDR3 is CASSRRAEREQYF. The CDR3 nucleotides are TGTGCCAGTAGCCGGCGGGCTGAGAGGGAGCAGTACTTC. This rearrangement joins TRBV19 to TRBJ2-7, with a weak D call TRBD2 (5 bases). V lost 6 bases and J lost 7, with 16 bases in between. Germline loops: CDR1 LNHDA, CDR2 SQIVND (reference sequence). CDR3 length equals 13 residues. Filled out from reference TRBV19 and TRBJ2-7, the complete variable domain reads DGGITQSPKYLFRKEGQNVTLSCEQNLNHDAMYWYRQDPGQGLRLIYYSQIVNDFQKGDIAEGYSVSREKKESFPLTVTSAQKNPTAFYLCASSRRAEREQYFGPGTRLTVT.

The chain joins TRBV21-1 to TRBJ2-6; TRBD2, the table's D call, was not compared with the DNA. TRBV21-1 is a pseudogene segment. This CDR3 is 22 amino acids long. Here the CDR3 reads CASSKVRREGASFESGANVLTF. For the CDR3, the DNA is TGTGCCAGCAGCAAAGTACGACGGGAAGGCGCTTCATTTGAATCTGGGGCCAACGTCCTGACTTTC.

The chain combines TRBV5-1 with TRBJ2-7; D uncertain. Trimming cost V 0 bases and J 3 bases, with 13 bases left between them. CDR3 size: 15 residues. Germline V CDR1 and CDR2: SGHRS, YFSETQ. The CDR3 loop reads CASSLGGGFGYEQYF. The CDR3 bases are TGCGCCAGCAGCTTGGGAGGTGGATTTGGCTACGAGCAGTACTTC.

The rearrangement links TRBV5-6 to TRBJ1-2; D is unresolved. CDR1 is SGHDT, CDR2 YYEEEE, per germline. CDR3 length equals 14 residues. V dropped 3 bases and J dropped 2 bases, with 11 bases sitting between them. The chain's CDR3 is CASSSATGNYGYTF. DNA for the CDR3: TGTGCCAGCAGCTCCGCGACGGGCAACTATGGCTACACCTTC.

There are a few counts of this clone. The V gene is TRBV4-3, the J gene TRBJ1-2; D is ambiguous. The V gene lost 1 base and the J gene lost 1 base, with 10 bases spanning the gap. This CDR3 is 15 amino acids long. Per germline, CDR1 LGHNA and CDR2 YSLEER. For the CDR3, the DNA is TGCGCCAGCAGCCAAGGAAGGGCCCTTAACTATGGCTACACCTTC. This encodes CASSQGRALNYGYTF.

This clone was seen just once. This chain uses TRBV6-1 with TRBJ2-2; 7 positions agree with TRBD2. The CDR3 is 15 residues long. Germline CDR1 is MNHNS and CDR2 is SASEGT. Trimming removed 7 bases from V and 4 bases from J; junction bases left unmatched: 9. This CDR3 is CASMVGGSVTGELFF. CDR3 nucleotide sequence: TGTGCCAGCATGGTGGGCGGGAGCGTCACCGGGGAGCTGTTTTTT.

This clone was picked up one time. This sequence joins TRBV30 and TRBJ2-1; TRBD2 is a possible D gene (6 bases). CDR1 and CDR2 (germline): GTSNPN, SVGIG (reference sequence). The CDR3 is 15 amino acids. V lost 0 bases to trimming and J lost 0 bases, with 9 bases between them. CDR3 sequence: CAWSVAGSSYNEQFF. In DNA form, the CDR3 reads TGTGCCTGGAGTGTAGCGGGTAGCTCCTACAATGAGCAGTTCTTC.

The chain links TRBV2 to TRBJ2-1; TRBD2 matches at 16 bases. In germline, CDR1 is SNHLY, CDR2 FYNNEI. V trimming: 8 bases; J trimming: 2 bases; junction bases outside the gene matches: 9. There are 18 residues in the CDR3. Written as DNA, the CDR3 is TGTGCCAGCCGGACCGGGACTAGCGGGGGGGTAACCTACAATGAGCAGTTCTTC. Protein sequence: CASRTGTSGGVTYNEQFF.

CDR3 DNA sequence: TGTGCCAGCAGGGCCGCAGTCACCGGGGAGCTGTTTTTT. Amino acids: CASRAAVTGELFF. This rearrangement joins TRBV7-6 to TRBJ2-2; unclear D gene. The CDR3 covers 13 residues. CDR1 is SGHVS and CDR2 is FNYEAQ in the germline V gene. The ends were cut back, 6 bases at V and 4 bases at J, with 9 bases in the middle. The variable domain in full, with the rest retrieved from reference TRBV7-6 and TRBJ2-2, is GAGVSQSPRYKVTKRGQDVALRCDPISGHVSLYWYRQALGQGPEFLTYFNYEAQQDKSGLPNDRFSAERPEGSISTLTIQRTEQRDSAMYRCASRAAVTGELFFGEGSRLTVL.

This clone was detected a few times. The rearrangement joins TRBV11-2 to TRBJ2-1; D call uncertain. Trimming stripped 1 base from V and 4 bases from J, with 5 bases between. CDR3 length: 13 residues. Germline V gives CDR1 SGHAT, CDR2 FQNNGV. DNA for the CDR3: TGTGCCAGCAGCTTAGCGAGGTACAATGAGCAGTTCTTC. Encoded protein: CASSLARYNEQFF.

This chain uses TRBV10-3 with TRBJ2-1; 10 nucleotides match TRBD2. Looked up from germline, CDR1 is ENHRY and CDR2 is SYGVKD. The CDR3 consists of 15 residues. Losses at the gene ends were 2 bases for V and 8 bases for J; bases not matched to a gene: 6. CDR3 in amino acids: CAISETSGAPHEQFF. The CDR3 nucleotides are TGTGCCATCAGTGAGACTAGCGGGGCGCCGCATGAGCAGTTCTTC.

The chain employs TRBV9 and TRBJ1-6; 9 positions match TRBD1. CDR3 length equals 17 residues. Germline V CDR1 and CDR2: SGDLS, YYNGEE. Trimming cost V 0 bases and J 10 bases; bases outside gene matches: 11. The CDR3: CASSVGLRTGELSPLHF. For the CDR3, the DNA is TGTGCCAGCAGCGTAGGCTTAAGGACAGGGGAATTATCACCCCTCCACTTT.

A single count supports this clone. V and J are TRBV7-9 and TRBJ2-5; D is undetermined. CDR3 length: 14 amino acids. V was shortened by 1 base and J by 2 bases, with 8 bases between the two germline ends. The germline V gene encodes CDR1 SEHNR and CDR2 FQNEAQ (reference sequence). As DNA, the CDR3 is TGTGCCAGCAGCTTAGGGCAGAAACAAGAGACCCAGTACTTC. It encodes CASSLGQKQETQYF.

This rearrangement joins TRBV19 to TRBJ1-5; D is unclear. V lost 3 bases and J 0 bases, leaving 12 bases between the germline ends. The CDR3 loop spans 16 amino acids. Looked up from germline, CDR1 is LNHDA and CDR2 is SQIVND (reference sequence). This chain's CDR3 is CASSIHGQFSNQPQHF. The CDR3 DNA reads TGTGCCAGTAGTATCCATGGGCAGTTTAGCAATCAGCCCCAGCATTTT.

The rearrangement links TRBV30 to TRBJ2-7; weak D call: TRBD2 (6 bases). The germline V gene has CDR1 GTSNPN and CDR2 SVGIG (reference sequence). The CDR3 has 14 amino acids. V was trimmed by 4 bases and J by 6 bases, leaving 19 bases between them. The CDR3, as DNA: TGTGCCTGGAACCCCCAACTAGCCGGGAGCGAGCAGTACTTC. Translated: CAWNPQLAGSEQYF. Together with reference TRBV30 and TRBJ2-7, the CDR3 gives the full variable domain: SQTIHQWPATLVQPVGSPLSLECTVEGTSNPNLYWYRQAAGRGLQLLFYSVGIGQISSEVPQNLSASRPQDRQFILSSKKLLLSDSGFYLCAWNPQLAGSEQYFGPGTRLTVT.

The J gene is TRBJ2-7, the V gene TRBV12-5, with 10 bases matching TRBD1. Looked up from germline, CDR1 is LGHNT and CDR2 is FRNRAP. The CDR3 totals 14 residues. After removal of 5 bases from V and 4 bases from J, the junction contained 5 bases not matched to a gene. The CDR3 DNA follows: TGTGCTAGTGGTGGGACAGGGGCGGGGTACGAGCAGTACTTC. Its translation: CASGGTGAGYEQYF.